What follows are 14 T cell receptor beta chains derived from one specimen sequenced in a study of T cells in Graves' hyperthyroidism and ophthalmopathy. Template material for amplifying TCR beta CDR3 regions consisted of RNA transcripts. TCR CDR3 underwent first-round RT-PCR with the HTBI primer set. MiXCR, run by TCRdb on the multiplex PCR reads, gives a single entry per CDR3 protein. There are about 500,000 distinct CDR3 sequences in the sample; about a sixth occur only once, and approximately 18% lies in the top ten. Source material: blood. The receptors come from a young woman with Graves' hyperthyroidism.

This clonotype has a count of ten or more. This chain uses TRBV12-3 or TRBV12-4 with TRBJ1-1; 7 nucleotides agree with TRBD1. The J segment lost 4 bases and the V segment lost 6 bases, leaving 5 bases of the junction unmatched. CDR3 length: 13 amino acids. In DNA, the CDR3 is TGTGCCAGCAGACTTGGGACAGTCACTGAAGCTTTCTTT. Translation gives CASRLGTVTEAFF.

This clonotype has ten or more counts. This chain uses TRBV20-1 with TRBJ1-1; weak D call: TRBD1 (5 bases). CDR3 length: 13 amino acids. Per the germline V gene, CDR1 is DFQATT and CDR2 is SNEGSKA (reference sequence). Trimming shortened V by 8 bases and J by 0 bases, and 13 bases separated the two germline ends. The CDR3 coding sequence is TGCAGTTCCCGGGGCCATTTGAACACTGAAGCTTTCTTT. It is translated as CSSRGHLNTEAFF.

The chain couples TRBV4-1 to TRBJ1-2; the match to TRBD1 covers 11 bases. With 1 base clipped from V and 5 bases from J, the junction kept 6 bases outside the gene matches. This CDR3 has 16 amino acids. Germline CDR1 is MGHRA and CDR2 is YSYEKL. CDR3 in amino acids: CASSQVPGQGGYGYTF. In DNA form, the CDR3 reads TGCGCCAGCAGCCAAGTTCCGGGACAGGGGGGATATGGCTACACCTTC.

This clonotype was observed a few times. The chain carries TRBV6-1 and TRBJ2-7; 10 bases fit TRBD2. With 6 bases clipped from V and 3 bases from J, the junction kept 8 bases outside the gene matches. The germline V gene encodes CDR1 MNHNS and CDR2 SASEGT. This CDR3 comprises 15 residues. CDR3 region: CASSQNPSGGYEQYF. In DNA form, the CDR3 reads TGTGCCAGCAGCCAGAACCCTAGCGGGGGCTACGAGCAGTACTTC.

This clonotype was counted many times. The chain couples TRBV11-1 to TRBJ2-3, with D uncertain. CDR3 size: 15 residues. Germline loops: CDR1 SGHAT, CDR2 FQDESV (reference sequence). Trimming took off 1 base at V and 2 bases at J, with 10 bases between the two ends. The CDR3 nucleotides are TGTGCCAGCAGCTTAGATGTATATTCCACAGATACGCAGTATTTT. It yields the protein CASSLDVYSTDTQYF.

The rearrangement links TRBV4-1 to TRBJ2-2, with 13 bases matching TRBD2. The germline V gene has CDR1 MGHRA and CDR2 YSYEKL. J lost 4 bases, V lost 0 bases, and 8 bases had no gene match. The CDR3 spans 19 residues. CDR3 DNA sequence: TGCGCCAGCAGCCAAGATCTCAGGCGACTAGCGGGAGGCACCGGGGAGCTGTTTTTT. Amino acids: CASSQDLRRLAGGTGELFF.

This clonotype was counted ten times or more. This chain connects TRBV20-1 to TRBJ2-7; 8 nucleotides match TRBD2. The CDR3 is 13 residues long. Germline loops: CDR1 DFQATT, CDR2 SNEGSKA (reference sequence). Trimming cost V 0 bases and J 7 bases; bases outside gene matches: 5. This chain's CDR3 is CSARDGSSGEQYF. In DNA, the CDR3 is TGCAGTGCTAGAGATGGGTCTAGCGGGGAGCAGTACTTC.

This clonotype was counted many times. The chain employs TRBV6-7 and TRBJ1-1; D is ambiguous. TRBV6-7 is known as an ORF, though its function is uncertain. The CDR3 contains 15 residues. Trimming left V 5 bases short and J 3 bases short, with 16 bases between. CDR3 in DNA: TGTGCCAGCAGTCCCAGGACGGTGGAGCACACTGAAGCTTTCTTT. It encodes CASSPRTVEHTEAFF.

This clonotype showed up many times. DNA of the CDR3: TGCAGTGCTAGAGAGCGACAGCGGGGGCCGCTTAATGAGCAGTTCTTC. Protein product: CSARERQRGPLNEQFF. The chain couples TRBV20-1 to TRBJ2-1; 8 bases are shared with TRBD2. V shed 0 bases and J 7 bases; nucleotides not matched to a gene: 11. The CDR3 is 16 amino acids. CDR1 and CDR2 from the germline V gene are DFQATT and SNEGSKA (reference sequence).

This clonotype was observed at least ten times. The chain employs TRBV20-1 and TRBJ2-4; perhaps TRBD1 as D (6 bases). This CDR3 has 13 amino acids. Trimming removed 6 bases at V and 2 bases at J, with 11 bases between. CDR1 is DFQATT, CDR2 SNEGSKA, per germline (reference sequence). CDR3 region: CSAQGFTKNIQYF. In DNA, the CDR3 is TGCAGTGCGCAGGGGTTTACCAAAAACATTCAGTACTTC.

This sequence joins TRBV12-3 or TRBV12-4 and TRBJ2-5; TRBD2 aligns across 13 bases. With V trimmed by 3 bases and J by 10 bases, 14 bases remained unmatched. CDR3 length equals 17 residues. Here the CDR3 reads CASSFRGRGTSGDFQYF. CDR3 coding DNA: TGTGCCAGCAGTTTTCGGGGAAGGGGGACTAGCGGGGACTTCCAGTACTTC.

V and J are TRBV6-5 and TRBJ2-7; D uncertain. Trimming removed 1 base at V and 6 bases at J, with 7 bases between. Germline-derived CDR1 and CDR2 are MNHEY and SVGAGI. This CDR3 region has 12 residues. This chain's CDR3 is CASSYLRAEQYF. The CDR3 DNA is TGTGCCAGCAGTTACTTACGGGCCGAGCAGTACTTC.

This clonotype was recorded many times. The chain recombines TRBV28 with TRBJ1-1; D perhaps matches TRBD1 (5 bases). The V end was cut by 7 bases, the J end by 0 bases, with 15 bases between. Per the germline V gene, CDR1 is MDHEN and CDR2 is SYDVKM. The CDR3 consists of 15 residues. CDR3 protein: CASNRRAAVNTEAFF. In DNA, the CDR3 is TGTGCCAGCAATCGCAGGGCGGCGGTGAACACTGAAGCTTTCTTT.

The genes are TRBV29-1 and TRBJ2-1; 9 bases fit TRBD1. This CDR3 has 12 residues. Per the germline V gene, CDR1 is SQVTM and CDR2 is ANQGSEA. The junction had 6 bases not matched to a gene; V was cut back by 8 bases and J by 7 bases. In DNA, the CDR3 is TGCAGCACCGGGACAGGGAAAAATGAGCAGTTCTTC. Its protein product is CSTGTGKNEQFF.